The entry that follows covers one T cell receptor (beta chain) sequence. Its antigen remains unidentified. This sample was included in a study of cytomegalovirus exposure and HLA in healthy donors. About the study: Most genotyped donors, approximately 77% of about 400, had Caucasian-associated genetic ancestry. Study results and caveats: CMV antigen specificity of three CMV-associated chains was confirmed in vitro.

PCR used 60 Vbeta primers and 13 Jbeta primers. Sequencing used immunoSEQ multiplex PCR; TCRdb keeps in-frame clones, though not all of them. Its table lists 85,000 to 90,000 clones. Germline CDR1 reads MNHNY; CDR2 reads SVGAGI (reference sequence). Trimming took 4 bases from V and 1 from J, leaving 10 bases between them. There are 15 residues in the CDR3. The gene calls are TRBV6-6 and TRBJ2-2, with a tentative D call TRBD1 (6 bases). The sequence derives from a man aged 50 to 59 in good health and CMV-seropositive. Sequencing was carried out using PBMCs. The DNA of the CDR3 is TGTGCCAGCAGTTCTATGACAGGGAACACCGGGGAGCTGTTTTTT. Translation gives CASSSMTGNTGELFF.